The 3 T cell receptor beta chains given below trace back to one sample, sequenced in a study of blood T cell repertoires in COVID-19. Produced via immunoSEQ multiplex PCR; TCRdb's table is partial and in-frame only. The table includes about 170,000 clones, around 83% detected once. Sequencing was performed on PBMCs or T cells enriched from blood (not recorded which). The receptors stem from a woman aged 50 to 65 in a cohort exposed to, infected with or recovered from COVID-19 (not recorded which).

This clone was seen only once. The rearrangement uses TRBV5-1 and TRBJ1-3; weak D call: TRBD1 (5 bases). Germline V lookup: CDR1 SGHRS, CDR2 YFSETQ. The V end was cut by 1 base, the J end by 4 bases, with 12 bases between. CDR3 length: 15 residues. CDR3: CASSLSGGSGNTIYF. In DNA form, the CDR3 reads TGCGCCAGCAGCTTGTCGGGGGGTTCCGGAAACACCATATATTTT.

The genes are TRBV7-8 and TRBJ2-1; no definite D call. Germline V gene lookup returns CDR1 SGHVS and CDR2 FQNEAQ. The CDR3 has 15 residues. Deletions cut 1 base from V and 6 bases from J, with 13 bases between. The CDR3 reads CASSLDLQNTNEQFF. The CDR3 DNA reads TGTGCCAGCAGCTTAGATCTCCAGAATACCAATGAGCAGTTCTTC.

This clone occurred a few times. V and J are TRBV7-2 and TRBJ1-1, with D perhaps TRBD1 (5 bases). The germline CDR1 and CDR2 sequences are SGHTA and FQGNSA. Trimming removed 1 base at V and 6 bases at J, with 15 bases between. This CDR3 region has 15 residues. CDR3 region: CASSLEVSGFSEAFF. CDR3 nucleotides: TGTGCCAGCAGCTTAGAGGTGTCAGGGTTCTCTGAAGCTTTCTTT.